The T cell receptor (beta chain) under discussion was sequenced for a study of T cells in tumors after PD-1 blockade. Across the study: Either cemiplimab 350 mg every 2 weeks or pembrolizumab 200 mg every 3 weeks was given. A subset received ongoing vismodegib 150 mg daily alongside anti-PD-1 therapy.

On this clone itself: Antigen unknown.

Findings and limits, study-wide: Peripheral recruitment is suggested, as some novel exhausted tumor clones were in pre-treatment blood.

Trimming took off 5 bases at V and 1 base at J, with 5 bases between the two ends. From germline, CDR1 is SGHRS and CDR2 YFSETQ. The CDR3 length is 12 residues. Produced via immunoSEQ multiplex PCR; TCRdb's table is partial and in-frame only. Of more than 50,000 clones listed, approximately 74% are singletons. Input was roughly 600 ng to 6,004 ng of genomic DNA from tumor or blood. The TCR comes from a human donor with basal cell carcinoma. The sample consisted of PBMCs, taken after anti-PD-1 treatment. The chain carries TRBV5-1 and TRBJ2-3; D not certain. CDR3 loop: CASRDGTDTQYF. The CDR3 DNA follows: TGCGCCAGCAGGGACGGCACAGATACGCAGTATTTT.